Following are 20 T cell receptor beta chains from one sample sequenced in a study of cytomegalovirus exposure and HLA in healthy donors. Sequenced by immunoSEQ multiplex PCR; TCRdb stores in-frame clones only, minus some. Of 80,000 to 100,000 clones in the sample, roughly 89% were seen once. Specimen: PBMCs. Source of these receptors: a woman aged 25 to 39 in good health and CMV-seronegative.

The count of this clone is one. This chain links TRBV4-1 with TRBJ2-7; possible D gene TRBD1, 6 bases. The germline V and J ends were trimmed by 1 base and 3 bases, with 22 bases remaining between them. Germline CDR1 and CDR2: MGHRA and YSYEKL. The CDR3 extends over 18 amino acids. The DNA for the CDR3 is TGCGCCAGCAGCCAAGCTGACCGTAATACGGGACAAAACTACGAGCAGTACTTC. It yields the protein CASSQADRNTGQNYEQYF.

This CDR3 is CASSLGQMANYGYTF. For the CDR3, the DNA is TGCGCCAGCAGCTTGGGACAGATGGCTAACTATGGCTACACCTTC. The V and J genes are TRBV5-1 and TRBJ1-2, with D possibly being TRBD1 (5 bases). Trimming shortened V by 0 bases and J by 0 bases, and 9 bases separated the two germline ends. Per germline, CDR1 SGHRS and CDR2 YFSETQ. The CDR3 totals 15 residues. Drawing the rest from reference TRBV5-1 and TRBJ1-2, the complete variable domain is KAGVTQTPRYLIKTRGQQVTLSCSPISGHRSVSWYQQTPGQGLQFLFEYFSETQRNKGNFPGRFSGRQFSNSRSEMNVSTLELGDSALYLCASSLGQMANYGYTFGSGTRLTVV.

This chain connects TRBV13 to TRBJ2-1; D may be TRBD2 (6 bases). CDR3 length: 17 amino acids. CDR1 and CDR2 from the germline V gene are PRHDT and FYEKMQ (reference sequence). V lost 2 bases and J 5 bases, leaving 19 bases between the germline ends. CDR3 DNA sequence: TGTGCCAGCAGCTTACAGCCTAGCGATTTCTTAGACAATGAGCAGTTCTTC. Translating gives CASSLQPSDFLDNEQFF.

The V and J genes are TRBV5-3 and TRBJ2-1, with 11 bases fitting TRBD2. TRBV5-3 is marked as an open reading frame, function uncertain. This CDR3 contains 15 residues. V was clipped by 5 bases and J by 7 bases; unmatched bases: 8. DNA of the CDR3: TGTGCCAGAAGATTAGCGGGAGGGCCGTCTAATGAGCAGTTCTTC. Amino acids: CARRLAGGPSNEQFF.

This clone was seen once. The V gene is TRBV5-5, the J gene TRBJ1-4; D is unclear. The CDR3 runs to 14 residues. V lost 4 bases, J lost 6 bases, and 13 bases lay in between. Per germline, CDR1 SGHKS and CDR2 YYEKEE (reference sequence). The CDR3 region has the DNA TGTGCCAGCAGCACCGGTGAGGTTCATGAAAAACTGTTTTTT. Translating it yields CASSTGEVHEKLFF.

The chain uses TRBV29-1 and TRBJ1-2; 10 bases fit TRBD1. This CDR3 is 16 amino acids long. V dropped 1 base and J dropped 3; count of bases not matched to a gene: 8. CDR1 and CDR2 (germline): SQVTM, ANQGSEA. The DNA for the CDR3 is TGCAGCGTTGAAGGTTTAGGGACAGGGGAATACTATGGCTACACCTTC. This gives the protein CSVEGLGTGEYYGYTF.

The chain employs TRBV5-1 and TRBJ1-1; D is possibly TRBD1 (6 bases). The CDR3 spans 16 residues. Germline V gene data show CDR1 as SGHRS and CDR2 as YFSETQ. The V gene lost 0 bases and the J gene lost 4 bases, with 16 bases spanning the gap. The CDR3 DNA follows: TGCGCCAGCAGCTTGGACCTAGGGGGAGGGGGCACTGAAGCTTTCTTT. It specifies CASSLDLGGGGTEAFF.

The chain links TRBV5-1 to TRBJ2-3; D remains unclear. The germline CDR1 and CDR2 sequences are SGHRS and YFSETQ. V gave up 4 bases and J gave up 6 bases, with 12 bases separating them. The CDR3 runs 13 residues. CDR3 sequence: CASSPGRGDTQYF. CDR3 coding DNA: TGCGCCAGCAGCCCGGGTAGAGGTGATACGCAGTATTTT.

The rearrangement joins TRBV5-1 to TRBJ1-1; 7 bases agree with TRBD1. Per the germline V gene, CDR1 is SGHRS and CDR2 is YFSETQ. The CDR3 loop spans 15 amino acids. V lost 1 base to trimming and J lost 6 bases; unmatched junction nucleotides: 9. The CDR3 DNA sequence: TGCGCCAGCAGCTTGACAGGGGAATTTTCATCTGAAGCTTTCTTT. It specifies CASSLTGEFSSEAFF.

This clone was seen more than once but under ten times. The V gene is TRBV5-1, the J gene TRBJ1-1; D is unclear. This CDR3 region has 13 residues. Trimming shortened V by 4 bases and J by 6 bases, and 13 bases separated the two germline ends. Germline V gives CDR1 SGHRS, CDR2 YFSETQ. CDR3 protein: CASSTGLRAEAFF. The CDR3 DNA follows: TGCGCCAGCAGCACGGGGTTGAGGGCTGAAGCTTTCTTT.

This chain links TRBV5-4 with TRBJ2-3; tentative D call: TRBD2 (7 bases). Germline CDR1 and CDR2: SGHNT and YYREEE (reference sequence). V was cut by 6 bases and J by 1 base, with 15 bases left in between. The CDR3 runs 15 residues. CDR3 bases: TGTGCCAGCATCCCTAACGGGGGGCGCACAGATACGCAGTATTTT. It specifies CASIPNGGRTDTQYF.

The chain has TRBV6-1 and TRBJ1-4; TRBD1 matches at 11 bases. Germline V gene data show CDR1 as MNHNS and CDR2 as SASEGT. Trimming took 6 bases from V and 6 from J; bases not matched to a gene: 3. CDR3 length: 14 amino acids. CDR3 residues: CASRDRGLDEKLFF. The CDR3 DNA reads as TGTGCCAGCAGGGACAGGGGGCTAGATGAAAAACTGTTTTTT.

The rearrangement uses TRBV7-3 and TRBJ2-7, with TRBD2 as a possible D gene (5 bases). The V end was cut by 2 bases, the J end by 2 bases, with 10 bases between. Germline CDR1 is SGHTA and CDR2 is FQGTGA. CDR3 length: 14 amino acids. CDR3 nucleotides: TGTGCCAGCAGCTTAGGTCCCGGGACCTACGAGCAGTACTTC. Encoded protein: CASSLGPGTYEQYF. Supplemented by reference TRBV7-3 and TRBJ2-7, the full variable domain reads GAGVSQTPSNKVTEKGKYVELRCDPISGHTALYWYRQSLGQGPEFLIYFQGTGAADDSGLPNDRFFAVRPEGSVSTLKIQRTERGDSAVYLCASSLGPGTYEQYFGPGTRLTVT.

CDR3 sequence reads: CASSAHGQGGFDANGDGYTF. CDR3 coding DNA: TGTGCCAGCAGCGCCCACGGACAGGGTGGATTTGACGCAAACGGGGACGGCTACACCTTC. This chain connects TRBV9 to TRBJ1-2, with TRBD1 matching over 8 bases. CDR1 is SGDLS, CDR2 YYNGEE, per germline. This CDR3 comprises 20 residues. Germline trimming cut 3 bases from V and 8 bases from J; bases unmatched to any gene: 27.

The chain combines TRBV13 with TRBJ1-1; D is uncertain. The CDR3 sequence is 14 residues long. Between the trimmed V and J ends, which lost 5 bases and 1 base, there was a span of 11 bases. The germline V gene encodes CDR1 PRHDT and CDR2 FYEKMQ (reference sequence). The CDR3 region is CASSPPGRNTEAFF. The CDR3 DNA reads as TGTGCCAGCAGCCCACCGGGGAGGAACACTGAAGCTTTCTTT.

The rearrangement joins TRBV14 to TRBJ2-5; D unresolved. V gave up 3 bases and J gave up 5 bases, with 7 bases separating them. Germline V CDR1 and CDR2: SGHDN, FVKESK. CDR3 length equals 12 residues. This chain's CDR3 is CASSHPSETQYF. The CDR3 coding sequence is TGTGCCAGCAGCCATCCGTCGGAGACCCAGTACTTC. The full variable domain, in which reference TRBV14 and TRBJ2-5 provide the parts outside the CDR3, is EAGVTQFPSHSVIEKGQTVTLRCDPISGHDNLYWYRRVMGKEIKFLLHFVKESKQDESGMPNNRFLAERTGGTYSTLKVQPAELEDSGVYFCASSHPSETQYFGPGTRLLVL.

This chain uses TRBV5-8 with TRBJ2-7, with D possibly TRBD1 on 8 matching bases. The ends were cut back, 4 bases at V and 2 bases at J, with 16 bases in the middle. CDR1 is SGHTS, CDR2 YDEGEE, per germline. The CDR3 contains 15 residues. The CDR3 sequence: CASSRGDRPTYEQYF. CDR3 DNA sequence: TGTGCCAGCAGCCGGGGGGACAGGCCGACCTACGAGCAGTACTTC. Full variable domain (rest looked up from reference TRBV5-8 and TRBJ2-7): EAGVTQSPTHLIKTRGQQATLRCSPISGHTSVYWYQQALGLGLQFLLWYDEGEERNRGNFPPRFSGRQFPNYSSELNVNALELEDSALYLCASSRGDRPTYEQYFGPGTRLTVT.

This clone was seen a single time. This chain connects TRBV10-1 to TRBJ2-3; TRBD1 might be the D (5 bases). CDR3 length: 13 amino acids. Germline CDR1 WNHNN, CDR2 SYGVQD (reference sequence). Between the trimmed V and J ends, which lost 0 bases and 9 bases, there was a span of 10 bases. The CDR3 bases are TGCGCCAGCAGTGAGTCGGGGCGGAACACGCAGTATTTT. This translates into CASSESGRNTQYF.

The V and J genes are TRBV6-5 and TRBJ2-5; a possible D gene is TRBD1 (5 bases). The CDR3 has 12 residues. V was clipped by 5 bases and J by 2 bases, with 6 bases between them. CDR1 and CDR2 from the germline V gene are MNHEY and SVGAGI. DNA for the CDR3: TGTGCCAGCAGTCACAGGCAAGAGACCCAGTACTTC. Its protein is CASSHRQETQYF.

The chain recombines TRBV29-1 with TRBJ1-2, with 8 positions matching TRBD1. CDR1 is SQVTM and CDR2 is ANQGSEA in the germline V gene. The CDR3 is 13 amino acids. The trim removed 7 bases at V and 4 bases at J, leaving 8 bases unmatched. As DNA, the CDR3 is TGCAGCGCAGCAGGGGGCGCTCCCTATGGCTACACCTTC. Translating it yields CSAAGGAPYGYTF. Supplemented by reference TRBV29-1 and TRBJ1-2, the full variable domain reads SAVISQKPSRDICQRGTSLTIQCQVDSQVTMMFWYRQQPGQSLTLIATANQGSEATYESGFVIDKFPISRPNLTFSTLTVSNMSPEDSSIYLCSAAGGAPYGYTFGSGTRLTVV.